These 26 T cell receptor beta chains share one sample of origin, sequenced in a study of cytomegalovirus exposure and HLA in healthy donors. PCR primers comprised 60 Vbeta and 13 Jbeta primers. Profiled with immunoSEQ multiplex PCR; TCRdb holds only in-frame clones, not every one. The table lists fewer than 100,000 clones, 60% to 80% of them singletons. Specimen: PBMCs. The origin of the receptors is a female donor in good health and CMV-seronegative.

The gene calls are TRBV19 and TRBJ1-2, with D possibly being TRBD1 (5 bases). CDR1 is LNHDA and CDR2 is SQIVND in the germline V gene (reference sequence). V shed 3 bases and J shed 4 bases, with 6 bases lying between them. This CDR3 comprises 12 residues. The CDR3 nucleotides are TGTGCCAGTAGTATCGACAGCTATGGCTACACCTTC. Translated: CASSIDSYGYTF.

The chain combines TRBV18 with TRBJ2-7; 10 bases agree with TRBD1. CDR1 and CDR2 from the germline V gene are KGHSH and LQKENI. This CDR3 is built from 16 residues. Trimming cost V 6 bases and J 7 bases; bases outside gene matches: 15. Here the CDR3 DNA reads TGTGCCAGCTCGCCAACCGCCGGGACAGGGGATGAGGAGCAGTACTTC. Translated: CASSPTAGTGDEEQYF. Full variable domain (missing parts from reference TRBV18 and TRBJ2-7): NAGVMQNPRHLVRRRGQEARLRCSPMKGHSHVYWYRQLPEEGLKFMVYLQKENIIDESGMPKERFSAEFPKEGPSILRIQQVVRGDSAAYFCASSPTAGTGDEEQYFGPGTRLTVT.

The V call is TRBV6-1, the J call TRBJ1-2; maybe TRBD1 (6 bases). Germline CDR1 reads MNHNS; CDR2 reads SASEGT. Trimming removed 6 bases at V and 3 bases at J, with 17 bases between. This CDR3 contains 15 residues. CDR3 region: CASRNRGRGDYGYTF. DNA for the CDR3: TGTGCCAGCAGGAACCGGGGCAGGGGAGACTATGGCTACACCTTC.

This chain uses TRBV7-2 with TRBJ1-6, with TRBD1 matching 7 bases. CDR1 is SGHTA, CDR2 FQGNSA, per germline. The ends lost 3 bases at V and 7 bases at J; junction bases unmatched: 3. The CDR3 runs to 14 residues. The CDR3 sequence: CASSLGQTNSPLHF. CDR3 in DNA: TGTGCCAGCAGCTTGGGACAGACAAATTCACCCCTCCACTTT.

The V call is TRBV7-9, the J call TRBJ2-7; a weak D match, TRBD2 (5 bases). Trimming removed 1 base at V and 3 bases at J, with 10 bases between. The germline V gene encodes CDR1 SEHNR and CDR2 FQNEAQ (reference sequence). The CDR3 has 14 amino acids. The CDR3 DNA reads TGTGCCAGCAGCTTAGGAGGACTGCACTACGAGCAGTACTTC. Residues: CASSLGGLHYEQYF.

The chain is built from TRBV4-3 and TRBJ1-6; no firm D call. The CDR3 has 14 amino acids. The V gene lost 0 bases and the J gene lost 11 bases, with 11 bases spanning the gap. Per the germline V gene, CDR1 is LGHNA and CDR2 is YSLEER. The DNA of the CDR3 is TGCGCCAGCAGCCAAGAGGTAGTCAGGACACCCCTCCACTTT. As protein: CASSQEVVRTPLHF.

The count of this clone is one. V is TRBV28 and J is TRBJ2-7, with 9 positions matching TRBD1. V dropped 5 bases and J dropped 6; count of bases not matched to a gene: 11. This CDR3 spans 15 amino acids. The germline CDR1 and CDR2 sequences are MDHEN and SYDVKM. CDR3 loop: CASSPGTGFVGEQYF. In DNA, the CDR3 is TGTGCCAGCAGTCCCGGGACAGGGTTTGTTGGCGAGCAGTACTTC.

The CDR3, as DNA: TGTGCCAGTAGCCTCGGCCCGGGGGCTTTCTTT. It yields the protein CASSLGPGAFF. This sequence joins TRBV19 and TRBJ1-1; D gene ambiguous. V dropped 6 bases and J dropped 11 bases, with 13 bases sitting between them. The V gene's germline CDR1 is LNHDA and CDR2 SQIVND (reference sequence). There are 11 residues in the CDR3.

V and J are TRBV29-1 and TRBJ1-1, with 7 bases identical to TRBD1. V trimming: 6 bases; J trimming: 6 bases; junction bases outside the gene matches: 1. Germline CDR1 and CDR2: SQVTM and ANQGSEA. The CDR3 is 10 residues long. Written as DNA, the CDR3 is TGCAGCGTGGGGACAGCTGAAGCTTTCTTT. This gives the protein CSVGTAEAFF.

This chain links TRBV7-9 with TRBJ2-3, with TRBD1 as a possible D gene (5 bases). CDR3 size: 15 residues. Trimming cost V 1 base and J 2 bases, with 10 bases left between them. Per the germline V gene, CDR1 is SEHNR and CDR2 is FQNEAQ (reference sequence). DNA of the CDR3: TGTGCCAGCAGCTTAGTTGCGACAGCCACAGATACGCAGTATTTT. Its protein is CASSLVATATDTQYF.

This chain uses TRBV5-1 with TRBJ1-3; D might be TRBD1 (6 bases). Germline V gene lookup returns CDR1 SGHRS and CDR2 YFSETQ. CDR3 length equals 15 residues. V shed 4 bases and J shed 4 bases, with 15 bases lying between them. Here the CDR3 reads CASSDTGRLGNTIYF. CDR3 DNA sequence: TGCGCCAGCAGCGATACAGGGCGTTTAGGAAACACCATATATTTT. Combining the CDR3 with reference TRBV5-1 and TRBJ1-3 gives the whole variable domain KAGVTQTPRYLIKTRGQQVTLSCSPISGHRSVSWYQQTPGQGLQFLFEYFSETQRNKGNFPGRFSGRQFSNSRSEMNVSTLELGDSALYLCASSDTGRLGNTIYFGEGSWLTVV.

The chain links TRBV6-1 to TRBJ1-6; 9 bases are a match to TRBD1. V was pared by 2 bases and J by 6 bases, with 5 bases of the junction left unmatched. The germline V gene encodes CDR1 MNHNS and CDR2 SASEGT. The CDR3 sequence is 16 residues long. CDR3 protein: CASSERTGASNSPLHF. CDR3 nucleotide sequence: TGTGCCAGCAGTGAACGGACAGGGGCATCTAATTCACCCCTCCACTTT.

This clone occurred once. Here the CDR3 reads CASSPGQGGNQPQHF. The CDR3 DNA reads TGTGCCAGCTCACCGGGACAGGGCGGCAATCAGCCCCAGCATTTT. The chain employs TRBV18 and TRBJ1-5; 9 bases agree with TRBD1. Germline V gene sequence: CDR1 KGHSH, CDR2 LQKENI. The CDR3 spans 15 residues. With V trimmed by 3 bases and J by 2 bases, 2 bases remained unmatched.

The CDR3 DNA reads as TGTGCCAGCAGTCACAGGGGAGAAGGGTATGGCTACACCTTC. Residues: CASSHRGEGYGYTF. The chain links TRBV11-1 to TRBJ1-2, with 7 bases that match TRBD1. The CDR3 totals 14 residues. V dropped 6 bases and J dropped 5; count of bases not matched to a gene: 9. Germline V gene sequence: CDR1 SGHAT, CDR2 FQDESV (reference sequence).

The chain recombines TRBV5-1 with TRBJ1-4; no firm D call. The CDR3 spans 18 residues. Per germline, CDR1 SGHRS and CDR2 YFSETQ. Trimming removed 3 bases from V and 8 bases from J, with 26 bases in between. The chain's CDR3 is CASSSNTYRTSRGEKLFF. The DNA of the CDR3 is TGCGCCAGCAGCTCAAACACCTACAGAACTTCTCGAGGGGAAAAACTGTTTTTT. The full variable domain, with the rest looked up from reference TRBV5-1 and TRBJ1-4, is KAGVTQTPRYLIKTRGQQVTLSCSPISGHRSVSWYQQTPGQGLQFLFEYFSETQRNKGNFPGRFSGRQFSNSRSEMNVSTLELGDSALYLCASSSNTYRTSRGEKLFFGSGTQLSVL.

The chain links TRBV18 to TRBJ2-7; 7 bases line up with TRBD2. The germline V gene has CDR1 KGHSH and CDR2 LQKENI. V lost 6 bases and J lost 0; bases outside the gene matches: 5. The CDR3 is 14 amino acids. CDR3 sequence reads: CASSSRGSSYEQYF. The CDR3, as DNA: TGTGCCAGCTCCTCTCGCGGGAGCTCCTACGAGCAGTACTTC.

The CDR3 bases are TGTGCCATCAGTGGGGATGTGGGGCGCGAGCAGTACTTC. Protein product: CAISGDVGREQYF. The chain uses TRBV10-3 and TRBJ2-7; tentative D call: TRBD1 (5 bases). Germline CDR1 is ENHRY and CDR2 is SYGVKD. The CDR3 length is 13 residues. Trimming removed 4 bases at V and 6 bases at J, with 13 bases between.

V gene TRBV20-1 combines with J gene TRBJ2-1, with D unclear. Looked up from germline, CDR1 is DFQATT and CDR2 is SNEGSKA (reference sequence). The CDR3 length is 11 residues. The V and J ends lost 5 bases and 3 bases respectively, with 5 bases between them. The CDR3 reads CSAPNYNEQFF. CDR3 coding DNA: TGCAGTGCTCCCAACTACAATGAGCAGTTCTTC.

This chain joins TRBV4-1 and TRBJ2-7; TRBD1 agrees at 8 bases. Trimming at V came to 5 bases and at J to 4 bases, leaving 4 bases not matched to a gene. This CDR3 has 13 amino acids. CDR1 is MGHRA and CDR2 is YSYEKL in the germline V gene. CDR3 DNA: TGCGCCAGCAGCTCGGACAGGGCGTACGAGCAGTACTTC. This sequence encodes CASSSDRAYEQYF.

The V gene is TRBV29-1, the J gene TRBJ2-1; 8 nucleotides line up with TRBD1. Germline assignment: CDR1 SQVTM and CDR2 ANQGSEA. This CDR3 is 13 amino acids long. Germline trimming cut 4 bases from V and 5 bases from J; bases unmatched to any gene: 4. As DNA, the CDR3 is TGCAGCGTTGGACAGGGGTCGAACAATGAGCAGTTCTTC. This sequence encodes CSVGQGSNNEQFF.

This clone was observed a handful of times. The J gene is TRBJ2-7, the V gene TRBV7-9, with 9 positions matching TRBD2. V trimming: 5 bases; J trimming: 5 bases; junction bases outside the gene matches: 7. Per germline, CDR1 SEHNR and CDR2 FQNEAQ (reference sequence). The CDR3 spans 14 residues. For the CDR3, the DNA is TGTGCCAGCAGCCGTAGCGGGAGCAGCGACGAGCAGTACTTC. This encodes CASSRSGSSDEQYF.

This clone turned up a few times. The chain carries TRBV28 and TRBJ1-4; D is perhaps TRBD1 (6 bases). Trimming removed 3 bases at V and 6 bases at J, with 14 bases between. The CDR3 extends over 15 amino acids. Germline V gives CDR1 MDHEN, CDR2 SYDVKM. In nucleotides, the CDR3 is TGTGCCAGCAGTTTGGTGGGGGCGATGTATGAAAAACTGTTTTTT. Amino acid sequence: CASSLVGAMYEKLFF.

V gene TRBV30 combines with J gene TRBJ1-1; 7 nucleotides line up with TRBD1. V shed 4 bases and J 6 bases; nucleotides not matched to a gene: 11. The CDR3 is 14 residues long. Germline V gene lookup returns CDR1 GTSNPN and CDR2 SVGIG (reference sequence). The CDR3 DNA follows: TGTGCCTGGACCGAACTAACAGGGGCGGCTGAAGCTTTCTTT. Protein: CAWTELTGAAEAFF. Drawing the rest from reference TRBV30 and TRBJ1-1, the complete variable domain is SQTIHQWPATLVQPVGSPLSLECTVEGTSNPNLYWYRQAAGRGLQLLFYSVGIGQISSEVPQNLSASRPQDRQFILSSKKLLLSDSGFYLCAWTELTGAAEAFFGQGTRLTVV.

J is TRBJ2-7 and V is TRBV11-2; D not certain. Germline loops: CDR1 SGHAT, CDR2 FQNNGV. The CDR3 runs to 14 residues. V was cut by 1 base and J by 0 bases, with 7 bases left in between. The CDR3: CASSLGHSSYEQYF. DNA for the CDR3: TGTGCCAGCAGCTTAGGACACAGCTCCTACGAGCAGTACTTC.

CDR3 residues: CASSSSETQYF. CDR3 nucleotide sequence: TGTGCCAGCAGCTCCTCCGAGACCCAGTACTTC. The gene calls are TRBV7-9 and TRBJ2-5; no clear D gene. Trimming took 4 bases from V and 5 from J, leaving 5 bases between them. The germline V gene has CDR1 SEHNR and CDR2 FQNEAQ (reference sequence). The CDR3 sequence is 11 residues long.

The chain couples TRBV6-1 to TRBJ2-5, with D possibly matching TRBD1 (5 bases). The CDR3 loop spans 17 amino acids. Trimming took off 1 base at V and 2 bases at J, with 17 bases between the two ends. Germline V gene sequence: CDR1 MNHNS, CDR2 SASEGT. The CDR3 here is CASSEGRLGRSQETQYF. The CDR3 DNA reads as TGTGCCAGCAGTGAAGGAAGGCTGGGGCGCAGTCAAGAGACCCAGTACTTC.